These 5 T cell receptor beta chains were all obtained from the same sample, sequenced in a study of blood T cell repertoires in COVID-19 (dated by TCRdb to 2020 to 2022). Libraries were prepared through the immunoSEQ multiplex PCR assay. The table comes from immuneACCESS by way of TCRdb, which keeps in-frame sequences with V and J called. Part of the clones is missing from these tables; in studies checked, under half for an unresolved V gene and the rest for unknown reasons. This sample holds about 150,000 clones; 78% were observed only once. The ten biggest clones cover 1.5% to 2% of the sample. The specimen sequenced was peripheral blood. Receptors originate from a man aged 80 or over with acute or convalescent COVID-19.

V usage is TRBV10-1 and J usage is TRBJ2-7; D unclear. Germline lookup yields CDR1 WNHNN and CDR2 SYGVQD (reference sequence). Trimming left V 5 bases short and J 3 bases short, with 11 bases between. The CDR3 is made up of 13 amino acids. The CDR3 loop reads CASSTAWLYEQYV. CDR3 nucleotide sequence: TGCGCCAGCAGTACCGCTTGGCTCTACGAGCAGTACGTC.

This sequence joins TRBV3-1 (or the pseudogene TRBV3-2) and TRBJ1-1, with TRBD1 as a possible D gene (6 bases). Trimming removed 4 bases at V and 10 bases at J, with 22 bases between. The CDR3 contains 15 residues. CDR1 LGHDT and CDR2 YNNKEL come from the germline V gene (reference sequence). In nucleotides, the CDR3 is TGTGCCAGCAGCCGTAACTGGGACCAAGTAGGGGGAGCTTTCTTT. Its protein is CASSRNWDQVGGAFF.

This clone occurred once. The chain combines TRBV7-3 with TRBJ2-2; D may be TRBD1 (7 bases). Germline V gene lookup returns CDR1 SGHTA and CDR2 FQGTGA. The CDR3 spans 15 residues. V dropped 4 bases and J dropped 3 bases, with 12 bases sitting between them. The CDR3 nucleotides are TGTGCCAGCAGCTCCCCAGGGGGGTACACCGGGGAGCTGTTTTTT. Its translation: CASSSPGGYTGELFF.

This chain connects TRBV2 to TRBJ2-7; TRBD2 agrees at 11 bases. CDR1 is SNHLY and CDR2 is FYNNEI in the germline V gene. There are 14 residues in the CDR3. With V trimmed by 6 bases and J by 7 bases, 8 bases remained unmatched. CDR3 sequence (DNA): TGTGCCAGCAGGTCGGGACTAGCGGTTTGGGAGCAGTACTTC. This sequence encodes CASRSGLAVWEQYF.

The V gene is TRBV13, the J gene TRBJ1-2, with 9 bases aligning to TRBD1. Germline trimming cut 5 bases from V and 8 bases from J; bases unmatched to any gene: 6. The CDR3 extends over 13 amino acids. Germline CDR1 PRHDT, CDR2 FYEKMQ (reference sequence). CDR3 nucleotides: TGTGCCAGCAGCCCGTCGGGACAGGGAGGCTACACCTTC. This gives the protein CASSPSGQGGYTF.